Reported below is one T cell receptor (beta chain). Its antigen is not known. V gave up 1 base and J gave up 4 bases, with 16 bases separating them. Germline V lookup: CDR1 KGHSH, CDR2 LQKENI. The CDR3 runs to 16 residues. TCRdb called the 5' RACE reads again in MiXCR, with one record for every CDR3 protein. The sample carries about 420,000 distinct CDR3 sequences, around 22% recorded once. This record belongs to a study of CD8 T cells in ankylosing spondylitis. Study-wide results and caveats: The study looked at matched synovial fluid samples from ankylosing spondylitis patients. Disease-linked clones were reported to be significantly enriched there. Disease-linked clones were CD8+ and relatively rare in peripheral blood. Blood of patients with ankylosing spondylitis appeared to be characterized by a TCR beta motif of eight highly homologous variants.

The gene calls are TRBV18 and TRBJ1-1; D is perhaps TRBD1 (5 bases). The TCR was taken from a male donor with ankylosing spondylitis. Sequenced sample: blood, either unsorted or a sorted T cell fraction (not recorded which). The CDR3 here is CASSPQGQRLTTEAFF. The CDR3 region has the DNA TGTGCCAGCTCACCACAGGGGCAAAGGTTGACCACTGAAGCTTTCTTT.